The rows below give T cell receptor beta chains drawn from one sample of a study of cytomegalovirus exposure and HLA in healthy donors. Profiled with immunoSEQ multiplex PCR; TCRdb holds only in-frame clones, not every one. This sample has approximately 150,000 clones, with about 74% found just once. Input material: PBMCs. The receptors come from a woman in her 40s in good health and CMV-seronegative. Both conserved end residues are part of each CDR3. D genes are given only for firm matches. The size entry is marked missing in some rows and otherwise reads once, few, many or a size class.

v_call	cdr3_length	d_call	j_call	clone_size	cdr3_aa	cdr3_nt
TRBV6-5	15	TRBD1	TRBJ1-5	-	CASSSMTGNNQPQHF	TGTGCCAGCAGTTCCATGACAGGGAATAATCAGCCCCAGCATTTT
TRBV15	13	-	TRBJ2-3	-	CATSRDFANTQYF	TGTGCCACCAGCAGAGATTTTGCGAATACGCAGTATTTT
TRBV10-3	17	-	TRBJ1-2	-	CAISEIETAYFNYGYTF	TGTGCCATCAGTGAGATCGAGACAGCTTACTTTAACTATGGCTACACCTTC
TRBV19	16	TRBD2	TRBJ2-3	-	CASSPRTSGSTDTQYF	TGTGCCAGTAGTCCACGGACTAGCGGTAGCACAGATACGCAGTATTTT
TRBV10-1	18	TRBD2	TRBJ2-1	-	CASSGHRTSGRVYNEQFF	TGCGCCAGCAGCGGCCACAGGACTAGCGGGAGGGTCTACAATGAGCAGTTCTTC
TRBV19	15	-	TRBJ1-2	few	CASSIVNRVSYGYTF	TGTGCCAGTAGTATAGTCAACAGGGTTTCTTATGGCTACACCTTC
TRBV18	14	TRBD1	TRBJ1-2	-	CASSPRQGNYGYTF	TGTGCCAGCTCACCAAGACAGGGAAACTATGGCTACACCTTC
TRBV7-9	16	TRBD1	TRBJ2-3	-	CASSFVSGQGEDTQYF	TGTGCCAGCAGCTTTGTATCGGGACAGGGAGAAGATACGCAGTATTTT
TRBV7-9	14	-	TRBJ2-7	-	CASSRDTLAYEQYF	TGTGCCAGCAGCCGGGACACCCTGGCTTACGAGCAGTACTTC
TRBV27	15	-	TRBJ1-1	-	CASSPDWTVNTEAFF	TGTGCCAGCAGTCCCGACTGGACAGTGAACACTGAAGCTTTCTTT
TRBV25-1	15	-	TRBJ1-4	-	CASSEWGATNEKLFF	TGTGCCAGCAGTGAATGGGGAGCAACTAATGAAAAACTGTTTTTT
TRBV15	14	-	TRBJ1-2	-	CATAWGETNYGYTF	TGTGCCACCGCTTGGGGGGAAACTAACTATGGCTACACCTTC
TRBV27	14	-	TRBJ1-2	few	CASSLNGVGYGYTF	TGTGCCAGCAGTTTAAACGGGGTCGGCTATGGCTACACCTTC
TRBV7-8	16	-	TRBJ2-3	once	CASSFLGGVSTDTQYF	TGTGCCAGCAGCTTTTTAGGGGGAGTGAGCACAGATACGCAGTATTTT
TRBV19	13	-	TRBJ2-7	-	CASSRGNNYEQYF	TGTGCCAGTAGCCGGGGGAATAACTACGAGCAGTACTTC
TRBV6-1	15	TRBD1	TRBJ1-2	-	CASSQGAPANYGYTF	TGTGCCAGCAGTCAGGGGGCGCCGGCTAACTATGGCTACACCTTC
TRBV10-1	15	-	TRBJ2-7	-	CASSEGTGLSYEQYF	TGCGCCAGCAGTGAGGGTACAGGGCTATCCTACGAGCAGTACTTC
TRBV27	16	TRBD1	TRBJ2-2	-	CASSLFSGGRTGELFF	TGTGCCAGCAGTTTATTTTCAGGGGGTCGGACCGGGGAGCTGTTTTTT
TRBV7-9	11	TRBD1	TRBJ1-2	-	CASSENRGNTF	TGTGCCAGCAGCGAAAACAGGGGAAACACCTTC
TRBV5-1	13	-	TRBJ1-1	-	CASSLLGDTEAFF	TGCGCCAGCAGCTTGTTGGGAGACACTGAAGCTTTCTTT
TRBV18	15	-	TRBJ1-1	-	CASSPLQDMNTEAFF	TGTGCCAGCTCACCGCTACAGGACATGAACACTGAAGCTTTCTTT
TRBV5-8	14	-	TRBJ1-3	-	CASSFSGRGNTIYF	TGTGCCAGCAGCTTTTCAGGGCGTGGAAACACCATATATTTT
TRBV30	14	-	TRBJ1-4	-	CAWSLRAGGEKLFF	TGTGCCTGGAGTCTCAGGGCCGGAGGGGAAAAACTGTTTTTT
TRBV21-1	13	-	TRBJ1-1	few	CASSKPRNTEAFF	TGTGCCAGCAGCAAGCCCAGGAACACTGAAGCTTTCTTT
TRBV4-1	15	-	TRBJ1-1	-	CASSQEAARGTEAFF	TGCGCCAGCAGCCAAGAAGCGGCGAGGGGGACTGAAGCTTTCTTT
TRBV5-1	16	TRBD2	TRBJ2-6	once	CASSSDGTSGANVLTF	TGCGCCAGCAGCTCGGACGGGACTAGCGGGGCCAACGTCCTGACTTTC
TRBV2	15	-	TRBJ1-1	-	CASSRTLDRGTEAFF	TGTGCCAGCAGTAGAACCTTGGACCGGGGCACTGAAGCTTTCTTT
TRBV10-2	16	-	TRBJ2-7	once	CASRAGGGEGSYEQYF	TGCGCCAGCAGAGCGGGTGGGGGAGAGGGGTCCTACGAGCAGTACTTC
TRBV6-4	15	-	TRBJ1-3	-	CASSMTSASGNTIYF	TGTGCCAGCAGCATGACATCAGCTTCTGGAAACACCATATATTTT
TRBV28	14	-	TRBJ1-1	once	CASSLQGQNTEAFF	TGTGCCAGCAGTTTACAGGGCCAGAACACTGAAGCTTTCTTT